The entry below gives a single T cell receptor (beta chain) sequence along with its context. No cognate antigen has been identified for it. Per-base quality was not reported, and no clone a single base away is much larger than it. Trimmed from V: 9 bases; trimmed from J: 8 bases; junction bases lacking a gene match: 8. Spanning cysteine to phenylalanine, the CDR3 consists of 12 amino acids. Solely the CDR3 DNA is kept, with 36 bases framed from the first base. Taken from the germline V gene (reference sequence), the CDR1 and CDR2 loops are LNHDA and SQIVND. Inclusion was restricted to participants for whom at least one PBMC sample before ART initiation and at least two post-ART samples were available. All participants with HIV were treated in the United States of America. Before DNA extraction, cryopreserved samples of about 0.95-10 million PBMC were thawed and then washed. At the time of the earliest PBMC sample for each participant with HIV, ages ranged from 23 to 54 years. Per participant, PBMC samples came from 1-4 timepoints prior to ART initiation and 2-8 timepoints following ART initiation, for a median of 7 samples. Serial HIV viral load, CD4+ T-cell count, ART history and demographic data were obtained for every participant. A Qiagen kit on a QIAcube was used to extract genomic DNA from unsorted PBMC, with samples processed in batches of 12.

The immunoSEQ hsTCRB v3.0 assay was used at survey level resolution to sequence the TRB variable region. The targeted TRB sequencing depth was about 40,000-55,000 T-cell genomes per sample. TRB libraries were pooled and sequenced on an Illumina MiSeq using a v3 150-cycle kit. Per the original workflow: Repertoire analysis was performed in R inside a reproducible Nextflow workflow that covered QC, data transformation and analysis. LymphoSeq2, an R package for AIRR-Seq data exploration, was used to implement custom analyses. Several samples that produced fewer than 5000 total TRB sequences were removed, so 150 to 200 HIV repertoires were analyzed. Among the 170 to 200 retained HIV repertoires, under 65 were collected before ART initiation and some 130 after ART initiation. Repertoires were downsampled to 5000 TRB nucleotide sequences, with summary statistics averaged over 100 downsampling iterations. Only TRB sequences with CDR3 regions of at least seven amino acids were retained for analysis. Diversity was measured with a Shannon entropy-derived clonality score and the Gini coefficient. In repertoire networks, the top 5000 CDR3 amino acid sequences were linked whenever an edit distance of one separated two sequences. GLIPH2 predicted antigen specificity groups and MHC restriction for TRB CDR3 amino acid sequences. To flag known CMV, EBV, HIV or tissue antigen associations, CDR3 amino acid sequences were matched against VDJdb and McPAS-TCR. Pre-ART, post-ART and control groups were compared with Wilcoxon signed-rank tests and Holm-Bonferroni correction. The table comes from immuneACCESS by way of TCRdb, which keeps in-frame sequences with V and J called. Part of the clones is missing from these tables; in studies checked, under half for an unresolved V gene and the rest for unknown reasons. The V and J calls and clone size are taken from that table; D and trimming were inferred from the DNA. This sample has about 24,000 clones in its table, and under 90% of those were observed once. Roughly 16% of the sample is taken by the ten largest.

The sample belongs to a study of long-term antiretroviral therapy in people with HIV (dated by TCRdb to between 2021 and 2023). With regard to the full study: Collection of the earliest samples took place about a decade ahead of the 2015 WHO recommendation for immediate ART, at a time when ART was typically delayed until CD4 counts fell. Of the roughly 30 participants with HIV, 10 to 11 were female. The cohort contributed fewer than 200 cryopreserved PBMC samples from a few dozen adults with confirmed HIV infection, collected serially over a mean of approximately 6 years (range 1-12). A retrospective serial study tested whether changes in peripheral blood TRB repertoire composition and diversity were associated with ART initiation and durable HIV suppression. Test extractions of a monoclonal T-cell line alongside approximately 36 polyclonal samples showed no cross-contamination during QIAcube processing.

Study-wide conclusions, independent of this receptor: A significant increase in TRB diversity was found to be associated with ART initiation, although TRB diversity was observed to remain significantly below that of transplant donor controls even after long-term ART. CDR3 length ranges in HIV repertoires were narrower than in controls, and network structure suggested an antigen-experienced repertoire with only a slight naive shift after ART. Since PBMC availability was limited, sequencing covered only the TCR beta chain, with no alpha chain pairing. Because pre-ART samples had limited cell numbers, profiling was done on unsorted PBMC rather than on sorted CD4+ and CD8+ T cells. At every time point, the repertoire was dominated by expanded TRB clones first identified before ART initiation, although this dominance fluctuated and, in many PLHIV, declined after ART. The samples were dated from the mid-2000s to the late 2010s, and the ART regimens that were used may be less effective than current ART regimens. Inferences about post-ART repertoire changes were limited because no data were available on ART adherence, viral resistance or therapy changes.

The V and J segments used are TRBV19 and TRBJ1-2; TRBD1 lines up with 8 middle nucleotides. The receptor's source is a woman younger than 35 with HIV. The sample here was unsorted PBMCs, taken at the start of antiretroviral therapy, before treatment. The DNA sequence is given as TGTGCCAGCTCGACAGGGGTGAAAGGCTACACCTTC. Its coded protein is CASSTGVKGYTF.